The rows below give T cell receptor beta chains drawn from one sample of a study of T cells in Graves' hyperthyroidism and ophthalmopathy. TCRdb re-called the multiplex PCR reads through MiXCR, storing one row per CDR3 protein. In the table there are around 380,000 distinct CDR3 sequences, about 14% of which are singletons. Source material: blood. These receptor sequences come from a man aged 30 to 45 with Graves' hyperthyroidism that later progressed to Graves' ophthalmopathy. Both conserved end residues are part of each CDR3. A D gene is named only where the DNA matches it firmly. Expanded clones are given a class, and other clones once, few, many or no size at all.

>.|TRBV14|TRBJ1-4|.
TGTGCCAGCAGCCAGGGAGGGTCGCGGGAAAAACTGTTTTTT
CASSQGGSREKLFF
>.|TRBV5-1|TRBJ1-2|many
TGCGCCAGCAAAAAAGGGGCCGGAGCATATGGCTACACCTTC
CASKKGAGAYGYTF
>.|TRBV3-1|TRBJ1-2|once
TGTGCCAGCAGCCACAGGGAGGGCCATGGCTACACCTTC
CASSHREGHGYTF
>TRBD1|TRBV28|TRBJ2-5|.
TGTGCCAGCCCCCGGGACAGGGGGCGTCAAGAGACCCAGTACTTC
CASPRDRGRQETQYF
>TRBD1|TRBV28|TRBJ1-6|few
TGTGCCAGCAGTTTCGGGGACAGGAATTCACCCCTCCACTTT
CASSFGDRNSPLHF
>.|TRBV3-1|TRBJ1-1|many
TGTGCCAGCAAACCGACAGGTCTCACTGAAGCTTTCTTT
CASKPTGLTEAFF
>.|TRBV2|TRBJ2-7|many
TGTGCCAGCACCTTTACGACAGGTTCCTACGAGCAGTACTTC
CASTFTTGSYEQYF
>TRBD1|TRBV7-9|TRBJ1-1|many
TGTGCCAGCAGCTTAAGGGGGCAATCTATGAACACTGAAGCTTTCTTT
CASSLRGQSMNTEAFF
>TRBD1|TRBV15|TRBJ1-5|many
TGTGCCACCAGCGGAACAGGGGTCAATCAGCCCCAGCATTTT
CATSGTGVNQPQHF
>.|TRBV12-3/TRBV12-4|TRBJ2-3|.
TGTGCCAGCAGCCCTCCTCGACTAGTCCTCGGGGATACGCAGTATTTT
CASSPPRLVLGDTQYF
>.|TRBV6-1|TRBJ1-5|many
TGTGCCAGCCGAGAGCAGCGGGCTCAGCCCCAGCATTTT
CASREQRAQPQHF
>.|TRBV29-1|TRBJ2-1|many
TGCAGCGCCCCCGGGACTGGAGACTACAATGAGCAGTTCTTC
CSAPGTGDYNEQFF
>.|TRBV3-1|TRBJ1-3|many
TGTGCCAGCAGCCAATCAGCGATCTCTGGAAACACCATATATTTT
CASSQSAISGNTIYF
>.|TRBV5-4|TRBJ2-7|many
TGTGCCAGCAGCTTTGGACAGGGAGGGGGGTACGAGCAGTACTTC
CASSFGQGGGYEQYF
>.|TRBV28|TRBJ2-7|many
TGTGCCAGCAGCCCCCGACTGTCGTCCTACGAGCAGTACTTC
CASSPRLSSYEQYF
>TRBD1|TRBV9|TRBJ1-2|many
TGTGCCAGCAGCGTTACAGGGGGCTCAGCTACCTATGGCTACACCTTC
CASSVTGGSATYGYTF
>.|TRBV6-1|TRBJ2-1|many
TGTGCCAGCAGTACGAATGGGGGCACAGGCACTGAGCAGTTCTTC
CASSTNGGTGTEQFF
>.|TRBV11-3|TRBJ2-7|.
TGTGCCAGCAGCTTACGGTTCACCTACGAGCAGTACTTC
CASSLRFTYEQYF
>.|TRBV7-2|TRBJ2-7|many
TGTGCCAGCAGCCGGTTTAGGGACGGATACGAGCAGTACTTC
CASSRFRDGYEQYF
>.|TRBV3-1|TRBJ2-1|many
TGTGCCAGCAGCCAAGAAGGTGGCAGGGGTAATGAGCAGTTCTTC
CASSQEGGRGNEQFF
>.|TRBV19|TRBJ1-5|.
TGTGCCAGTACCTATGGACAGATTAATAGCAATCAGCCCCAGCATTTT
CASTYGQINSNQPQHF
>.|TRBV9|TRBJ1-1|many
TGTGCCAGCAGTACAGGGACTGAAGCTTTCTTT
CASSTGTEAFF
>.|TRBV28|TRBJ1-1|many
TGTGCCAGCAGCCCGACAATTGGGTCCGACACTGAAGCTTTCTTT
CASSPTIGSDTEAFF
>.|TRBV6-1|TRBJ1-2|few
TGTGCCAGCAGTGGTGGGGAGAGGGGTGGCTACACCTTC
CASSGGERGGYTF
>TRBD1|TRBV7-9|TRBJ2-1|many
TGTGCCAGCAGCACCGGGACAGGGATCCACAATGAGCAGTTCTTC
CASSTGTGIHNEQFF
>.|TRBV6-1|TRBJ1-5|many
TGTGCCAGCAGCCCGTACAGGGTGCCGGAGGGACAGCCCCAGCATTTT
CASSPYRVPEGQPQHF
>TRBD1|TRBV20-1|TRBJ1-3|.
TGCAGTGCTGTCTCGGGACAGATTAACACCATATATTTT
CSAVSGQINTIYF
>.|TRBV9|TRBJ2-1|.
TGTGCCAGCAGCGTAGCTGGCGGCCCAATCCCAATTAATGAGCAGTTCTTC
CASSVAGGPIPINEQFF
>TRBD1|TRBV6-1|TRBJ1-4|.
TGTGCCAGCGGGACAGGAGGGGGTGAAAAACTGTTTTTT
CASGTGGGEKLFF